The sequence of this T cell receptor beta chain was determined in a study of blood T cell repertoires in COVID-19. Study at large: Sources were T cells, B-cell-depleted T cells, or PBMCs; the material itself was cDNA or gDNA.

The V gene lost 6 bases and the J gene lost 4 bases, with 17 bases spanning the gap. CDR3 length: 15 amino acids. The germline CDR1 and CDR2 sequences are LNHDA and SQIVND (reference sequence). As handled by the study authors: It was from reference gene primer amplification that nucleated cell counts were estimated. Produced via immunoSEQ multiplex PCR; TCRdb's table is partial and in-frame only. V, J and clone size derive from that table, while D and trimming were established from the DNA sequence. The table records about 98,000 clones, around 82% of them present only once. This chain uses TRBV19 with TRBJ2-3, with D possibly being TRBD2 (5 bases). Material for sequencing was peripheral blood. The TCR originated in a man between 65 and 79 years old with active or convalescent COVID-19. The CDR3 DNA is TGTGCCAGTAGCCTGGGCACACTCGGGGCAGATACGCAGTATTTT. Translating gives CASSLGTLGADTQYF.